This T cell receptor (beta chain) was sequenced during a study of cytomegalovirus exposure and HLA in healthy donors. PCR amplification relied on 60 Vbeta primers (plus 13 Jbeta primers). The assay was immunoSEQ multiplex PCR, and TCRdb's table has in-frame clones only and misses some. The data show approximately 170,000 clones, around 80% seen once. The CDR3 covers 16 residues. V was clipped by 2 bases and J by 2 bases; unmatched bases: 6. CDR1 is KGHSH and CDR2 is LQKENI in the germline V gene. Concerning this clone itself: Its antigen is unknown.

Study conclusions and caveats: A likely sequencing artifact accounted for one observed cluster of highly shared sequence variants. Many donors shared some public TCRs, even though most TCR sequences were rare. Listed as cytomegalovirus-associated were 150 to 200 TCR beta chains.

Sequences were obtained from PBMCs. V gene TRBV18 combines with J gene TRBJ2-3; the match to TRBD1 covers 8 bases. The clonotype comes from a woman between 18 and 30 years old in good health and CMV-seronegative. The CDR3 nucleotides are TGTGCCAGCTCACCAGTTTGGACAGGGACCACAGATACGCAGTATTTT. Its protein is CASSPVWTGTTDTQYF. The full variable domain, in which reference TRBV18 and TRBJ2-3 provide the parts outside the CDR3, is NAGVMQNPRHLVRRRGQEARLRCSPMKGHSHVYWYRQLPEEGLKFMVYLQKENIIDESGMPKERFSAEFPKEGPSILRIQQVVRGDSAAYFCASSPVWTGTTDTQYFGPGTRLTVL.